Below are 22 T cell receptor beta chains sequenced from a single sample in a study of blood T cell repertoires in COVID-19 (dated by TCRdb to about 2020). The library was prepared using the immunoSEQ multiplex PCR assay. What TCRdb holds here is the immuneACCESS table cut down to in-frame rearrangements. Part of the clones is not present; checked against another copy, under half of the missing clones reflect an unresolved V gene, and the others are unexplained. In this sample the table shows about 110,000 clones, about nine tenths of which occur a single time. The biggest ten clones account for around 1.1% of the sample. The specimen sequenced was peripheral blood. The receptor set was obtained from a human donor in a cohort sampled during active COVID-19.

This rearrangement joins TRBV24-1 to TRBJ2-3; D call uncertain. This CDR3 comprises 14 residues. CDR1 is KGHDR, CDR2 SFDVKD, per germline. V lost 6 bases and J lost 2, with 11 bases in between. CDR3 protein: CATSMSGATDTQYF. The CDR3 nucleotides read TGTGCCACCAGTATGTCAGGTGCCACAGATACGCAGTATTTT.

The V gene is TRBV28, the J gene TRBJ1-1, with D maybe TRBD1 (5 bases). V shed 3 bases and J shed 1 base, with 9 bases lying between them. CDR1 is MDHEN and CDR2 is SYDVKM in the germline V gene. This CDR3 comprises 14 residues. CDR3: CASSFRGTNTEAFF. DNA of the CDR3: TGTGCCAGCAGTTTTCGGGGGACGAACACTGAAGCTTTCTTT.

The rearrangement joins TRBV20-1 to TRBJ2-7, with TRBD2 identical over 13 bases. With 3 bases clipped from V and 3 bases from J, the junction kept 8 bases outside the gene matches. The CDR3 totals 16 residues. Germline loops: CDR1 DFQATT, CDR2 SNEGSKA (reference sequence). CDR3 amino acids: CSASRPRTSGSYEQYF. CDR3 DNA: TGCAGTGCTAGTCGACCCCGGACTAGCGGGAGCTACGAGCAGTACTTC.

The CDR3 sequence is CASSQVREGYTF. The CDR3 DNA reads TGTGCCAGCAGCCAAGTTCGGGAAGGCTACACCTTC. The V call is TRBV4-2, the J call TRBJ1-2; no reliable D call. Germline assignment: CDR1 LGHNA and CDR2 YNFKEQ. The CDR3 consists of 12 residues. V gave up 1 base and J gave up 8 bases, with 8 bases separating them.

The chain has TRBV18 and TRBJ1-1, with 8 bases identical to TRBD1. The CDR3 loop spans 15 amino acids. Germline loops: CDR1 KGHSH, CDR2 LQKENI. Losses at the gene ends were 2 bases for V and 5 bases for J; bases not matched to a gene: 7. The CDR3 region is CASSPYRGMGTEAFF. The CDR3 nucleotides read TGTGCCAGCTCACCATACAGGGGGATGGGGACTGAAGCTTTCTTT. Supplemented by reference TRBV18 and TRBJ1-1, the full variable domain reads NAGVMQNPRHLVRRRGQEARLRCSPMKGHSHVYWYRQLPEEGLKFMVYLQKENIIDESGMPKERFSAEFPKEGPSILRIQQVVRGDSAAYFCASSPYRGMGTEAFFGQGTRLTVV.

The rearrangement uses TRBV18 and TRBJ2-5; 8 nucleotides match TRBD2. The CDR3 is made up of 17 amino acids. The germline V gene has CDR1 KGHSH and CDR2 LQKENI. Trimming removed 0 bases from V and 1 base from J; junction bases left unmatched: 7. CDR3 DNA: TGTGCCAGCTCACCACCGTACCGAGCGGGGGCCCAAGAGACCCAGTACTTC. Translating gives CASSPPYRAGAQETQYF.

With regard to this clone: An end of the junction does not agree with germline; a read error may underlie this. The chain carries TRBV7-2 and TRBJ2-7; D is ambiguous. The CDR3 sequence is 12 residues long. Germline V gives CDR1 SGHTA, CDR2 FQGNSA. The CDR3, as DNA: TGTGCCAGCAGCTTAGTATCTGCTCAGATTGACTTC. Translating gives CASSLVSAQIDF.

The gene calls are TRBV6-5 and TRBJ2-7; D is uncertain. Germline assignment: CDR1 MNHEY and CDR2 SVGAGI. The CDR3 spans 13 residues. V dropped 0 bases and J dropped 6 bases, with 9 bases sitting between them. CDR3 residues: CASSYSIGLEQYF. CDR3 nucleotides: TGTGCCAGCAGTTACTCGATTGGCCTCGAGCAGTACTTC.

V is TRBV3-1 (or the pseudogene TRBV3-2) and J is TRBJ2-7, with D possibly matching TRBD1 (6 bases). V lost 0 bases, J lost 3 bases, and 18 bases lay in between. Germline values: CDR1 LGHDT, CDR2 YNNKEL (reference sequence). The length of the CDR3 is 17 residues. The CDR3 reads CASSQDGRGRPIYEQYF. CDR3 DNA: TGTGCCAGCAGCCAAGATGGTAGGGGGAGACCGATCTACGAGCAGTACTTC.

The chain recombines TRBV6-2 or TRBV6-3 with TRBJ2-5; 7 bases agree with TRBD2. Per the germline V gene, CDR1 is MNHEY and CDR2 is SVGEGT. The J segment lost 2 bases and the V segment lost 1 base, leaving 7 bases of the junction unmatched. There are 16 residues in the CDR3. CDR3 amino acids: CASSYYGGTIQETQYF. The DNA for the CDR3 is TGTGCCAGCAGTTACTACGGGGGGACTATACAAGAGACCCAGTACTTC.

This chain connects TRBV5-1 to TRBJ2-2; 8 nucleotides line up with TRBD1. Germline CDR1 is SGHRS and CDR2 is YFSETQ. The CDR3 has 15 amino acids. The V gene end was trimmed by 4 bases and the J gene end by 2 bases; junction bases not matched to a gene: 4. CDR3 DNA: TGCGCCAGCAGCAAGACAGGGGCCAACACCGGGGAGCTGTTTTTT. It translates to CASSKTGANTGELFF.

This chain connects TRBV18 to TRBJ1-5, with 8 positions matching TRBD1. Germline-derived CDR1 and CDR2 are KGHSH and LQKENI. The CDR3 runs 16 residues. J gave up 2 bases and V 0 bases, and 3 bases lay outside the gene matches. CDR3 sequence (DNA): TGTGCCAGCTCACCACCGGCGACAGGGGGCAATCAGCCCCAGCATTTT. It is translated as CASSPPATGGNQPQHF.

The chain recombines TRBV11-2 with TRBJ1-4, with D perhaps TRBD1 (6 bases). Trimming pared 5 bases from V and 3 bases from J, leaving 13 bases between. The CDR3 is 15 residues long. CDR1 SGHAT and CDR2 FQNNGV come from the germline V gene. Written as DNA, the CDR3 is TGTGCCAGCAGCCGCGGACAGACCCCTAATGAAAAACTGTTTTTT. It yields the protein CASSRGQTPNEKLFF.

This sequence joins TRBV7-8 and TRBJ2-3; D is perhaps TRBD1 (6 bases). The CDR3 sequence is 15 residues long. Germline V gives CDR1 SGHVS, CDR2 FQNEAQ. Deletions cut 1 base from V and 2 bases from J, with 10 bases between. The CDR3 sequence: CASSLEVGATDTQYF. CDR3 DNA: TGTGCCAGCAGCTTAGAAGTGGGGGCCACAGATACGCAGTATTTT.

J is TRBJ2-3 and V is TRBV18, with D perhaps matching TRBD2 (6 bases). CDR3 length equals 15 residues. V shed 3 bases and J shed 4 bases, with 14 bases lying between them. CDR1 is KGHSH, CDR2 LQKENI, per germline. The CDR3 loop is CASSPGGTRADTQYF. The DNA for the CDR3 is TGTGCCAGCTCACCTGGCGGGACCCGCGCAGATACGCAGTATTTT.

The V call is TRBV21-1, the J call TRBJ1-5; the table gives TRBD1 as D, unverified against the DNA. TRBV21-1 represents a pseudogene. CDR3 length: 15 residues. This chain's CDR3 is CASSKGSRLDQPQHF. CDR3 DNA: TGTGCCAGCAGCAAAGGCAGCAGGTTAGATCAGCCCCAGCATTTT.

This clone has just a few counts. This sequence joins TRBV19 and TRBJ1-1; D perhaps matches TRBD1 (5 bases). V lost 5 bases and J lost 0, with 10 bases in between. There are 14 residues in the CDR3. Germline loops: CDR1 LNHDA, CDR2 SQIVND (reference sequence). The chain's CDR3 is CASSGAGMNTEAFF. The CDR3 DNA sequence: TGTGCCAGTAGTGGGGCAGGCATGAACACTGAAGCTTTCTTT.

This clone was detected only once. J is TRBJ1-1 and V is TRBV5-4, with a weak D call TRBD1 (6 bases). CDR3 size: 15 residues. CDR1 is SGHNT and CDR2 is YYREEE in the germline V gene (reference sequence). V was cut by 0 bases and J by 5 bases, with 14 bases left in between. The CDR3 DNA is TGTGCCAGCAGCTTGGCCACGGGTAGGGGGACTGAAGCTTTCTTT. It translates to CASSLATGRGTEAFF.

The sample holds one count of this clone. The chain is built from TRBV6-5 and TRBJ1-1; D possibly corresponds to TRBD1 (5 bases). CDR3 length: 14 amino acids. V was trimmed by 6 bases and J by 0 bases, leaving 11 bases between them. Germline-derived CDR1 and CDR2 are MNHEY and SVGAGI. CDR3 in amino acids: CASRRGRMNTEAFF. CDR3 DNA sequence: TGTGCCAGCAGAAGGGGCCGTATGAACACTGAAGCTTTCTTT.

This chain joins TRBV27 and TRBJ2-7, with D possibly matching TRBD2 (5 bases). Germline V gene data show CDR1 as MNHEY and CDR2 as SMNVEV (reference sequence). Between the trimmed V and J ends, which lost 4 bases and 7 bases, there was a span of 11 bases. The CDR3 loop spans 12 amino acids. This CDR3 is CASSYLGREQYF. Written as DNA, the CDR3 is TGTGCCAGCAGTTACCTGGGGAGAGAGCAGTACTTC.

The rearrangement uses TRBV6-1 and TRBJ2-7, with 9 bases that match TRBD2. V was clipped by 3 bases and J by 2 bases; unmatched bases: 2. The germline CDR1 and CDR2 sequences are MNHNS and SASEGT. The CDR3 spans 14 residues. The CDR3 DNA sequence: TGTGCCAGCAGTGAGCTAGCGGGGCCCTACGAGCAGTACTTC. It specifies CASSELAGPYEQYF.

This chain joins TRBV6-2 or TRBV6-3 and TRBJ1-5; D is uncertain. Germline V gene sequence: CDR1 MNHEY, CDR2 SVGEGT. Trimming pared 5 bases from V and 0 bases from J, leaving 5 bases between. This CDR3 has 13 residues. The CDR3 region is CASSPVSNQPQHF. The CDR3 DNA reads TGTGCCAGCAGTCCGGTTAGCAATCAGCCCCAGCATTTT.